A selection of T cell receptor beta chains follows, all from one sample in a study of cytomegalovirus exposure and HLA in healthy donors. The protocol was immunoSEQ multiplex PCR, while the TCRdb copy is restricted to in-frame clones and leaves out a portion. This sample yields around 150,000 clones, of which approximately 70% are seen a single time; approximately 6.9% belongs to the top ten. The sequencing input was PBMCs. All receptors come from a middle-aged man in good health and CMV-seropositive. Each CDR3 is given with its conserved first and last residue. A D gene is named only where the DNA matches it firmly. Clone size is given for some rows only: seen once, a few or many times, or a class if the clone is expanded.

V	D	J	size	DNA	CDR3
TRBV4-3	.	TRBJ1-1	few	TGCGCCAGCAGCCAAGATAGCAGGGGTGTTGAAGCTTTCTTT	CASSQDSRGVEAFF
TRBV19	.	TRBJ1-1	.	TGTGCCAGTGGAAACAGGGACCTTGAAGCTTTCTTT	CASGNRDLEAFF
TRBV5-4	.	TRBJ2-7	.	TGTGCCAGCAGCTTTGGGGGGGCTTCTCTCTACGAGCAGTACTTC	CASSFGGASLYEQYF
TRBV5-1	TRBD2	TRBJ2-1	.	TGCGCCAGCAGCTTGAGCGGGGGCTCCTACAATGAGCAGTTCTTC	CASSLSGGSYNEQFF
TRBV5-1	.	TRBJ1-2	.	TGCGCCAGCAGCTGGGGGGGGGATCCGCCCCGGGGCGGCTACACCTTC	CASSWGGDPPRGGYTF
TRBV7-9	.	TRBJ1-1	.	TGTGCCAGCAGCTCGCCGGGACAGAACACTGAAGCTTTCTTT	CASSSPGQNTEAFF
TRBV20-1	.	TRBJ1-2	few	TGCAGTGCTAGAGGAGATGGCTACACCTTC	CSARGDGYTF
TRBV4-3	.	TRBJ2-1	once	TGCGCCAGCAGCCAAGTAGGGGGTAATGAGCAGTTCTTC	CASSQVGGNEQFF
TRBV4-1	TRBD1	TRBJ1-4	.	TGCGCCAGCAGCCAAGTACCAGGGGGCGCAGGTGAAAAACTGTTTTTT	CASSQVPGGAGEKLFF
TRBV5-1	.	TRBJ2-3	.	TGCGCCAGCAGCTTGGTGGGGGCCAGCACAGATACGCAGTATTTT	CASSLVGASTDTQYF
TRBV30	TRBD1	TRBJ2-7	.	TGTGCCTGGAGCCCCGGACAGGGCTACGAGCAGTACTTC	CAWSPGQGYEQYF
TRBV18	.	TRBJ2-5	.	TGTGCCAGCTCACCCGGGACTTCGCAAGAGACCCAGTACTTC	CASSPGTSQETQYF